This T cell receptor beta chain derives from a study of blood T cell repertoires in COVID-19. Per the authors' pipeline: Nucleated cell number was recorded as an estimate derived from reference gene primer amplification. Profiling relied on immunoSEQ multiplex PCR, and the TCRdb table lists in-frame clones only, not all of them. The D gene and trimming were derived from the DNA, and the V and J assignments and clone size from that table. Of 130,000 or so clones listed, 84% are singletons. Germline V CDR1 and CDR2: MNHNY, SVGAGI (reference sequence). V lost 10 bases and J 4 bases, leaving 16 bases between the germline ends. This CDR3 has 13 amino acids.

This chain uses TRBV6-6 with TRBJ1-2; no clear D gene. The TCR was taken from a woman between 45 and 60 years old with acute COVID-19. Sequencing input: PBMCs or T cells enriched from blood (not recorded which). CDR3 sequence: CAILKGGFYGYTF. DNA for the CDR3: TGTGCCATTTTGAAGGGAGGGTTCTATGGCTACACCTTC.